This T cell receptor beta chain was captured in a study of post-analysis software for immune sequencing data. Study information: As for disease course, relapsing-remitting, secondary progressive and progressive-relapsing multiple sclerosis were all included. Study-wide findings and caveats: About 5 TRBV segments occurring more often in patients than controls included TRBV5-6, TRBV5-1 and TRBV20-1. Comparison with controls showed significantly lower normalized Chao1 diversity in multiple sclerosis patients.

Points on this clonotype: Its antigen remains unknown.

Unique molecular identifiers were built into the TCR beta cDNA libraries. The yield from about 1 to 10 million T cells was roughly 500,000 cDNA molecules in total. TCRdb re-derived calls from the PCR reads in MiXCR, one entry per CDR3 protein. This table holds around 440,000 distinct CDR3 sequences, roughly 45% found once. CDR1 SGHTA and CDR2 FQGNSA come from the germline V gene. The CDR3 extends over 16 amino acids. After removal of 11 bases from V and 2 bases from J, the junction contained 9 bases not matched to a gene. The sequenced sample was blood. This TCR derives from a girl between 10 and 17 years old with multiple sclerosis. The chain couples TRBV7-2 to TRBJ2-1; TRBD2 aligns across 13 bases. The CDR3 sequence is CASGLAGAYTYNEQFF. The CDR3 region has the DNA TGTGCCTCCGGACTAGCGGGAGCTTATACCTACAATGAGCAGTTCTTC. Looking up the rest from reference TRBV7-2 and TRBJ2-1 gives the full variable domain: GAGVSQSPSNKVTEKGKDVELRCDPISGHTALYWYRQSLGQGLEFLIYFQGNSAPDKSGLPSDRFSAERTGGSVSTLTIQRTQQEDSAVYLCASGLAGAYTYNEQFFGPGTRLTVL.